A selection of T cell receptor beta chains follows, all from one sample in a study of T cells in Graves' hyperthyroidism and ophthalmopathy. TCRdb recomputed calls from the multiplex PCR reads with MiXCR, one row per CDR3 protein. Of roughly 380,000 distinct CDR3 sequences in the sample, approximately 18% were seen once. Sequencing was done on a sample of blood. These receptors all stem from a woman between 40 and 55 years old with Graves' ophthalmopathy. Each CDR3 is given with its conserved first and last residue. D genes are given only for firm matches. Only part of the rows carry a size: once, few, many, or a class if the clone is expanded.

v_call: TRBV7-2; j_call: TRBJ1-2; d_call: TRBD1; clone_size: many; cdr3_nt: TGTGCCAGCAGCATCGGGACAGGGGGAGGTGGCTACACCTTC; cdr3_aa: CASSIGTGGGGYTF
v_call: TRBV6-5; j_call: TRBJ2-7; d_call: TRBD2; clone_size: .; cdr3_nt: TGTGCCAGCAGTTACCAGCGGGAGGCCTTCTACGAGCAGTACTTC; cdr3_aa: CASSYQREAFYEQYF
v_call: TRBV4-1; j_call: TRBJ1-3; d_call: .; clone_size: many; cdr3_nt: TGCGCCAGCAGCCACCCGTCGACAGACACCATATATTTT; cdr3_aa: CASSHPSTDTIYF
v_call: TRBV28; j_call: TRBJ2-6; d_call: .; clone_size: many; cdr3_nt: TGTGCCAGCAGTTTATTCTCGGGGCTGGTGACTGGGGCCAACGTCCTGACTTTC; cdr3_aa: CASSLFSGLVTGANVLTF
v_call: TRBV12-3/TRBV12-4; j_call: TRBJ2-5; d_call: .; clone_size: many; cdr3_nt: TGTGCCAGCAGTTTGAATTTGGGCGGGGAGACCCAGTACTTC; cdr3_aa: CASSLNLGGETQYF
v_call: TRBV30; j_call: TRBJ1-2; d_call: .; clone_size: .; cdr3_nt: TGTGCCTGGAGCCTCGAGGGGCTGAGTGGCTACACCTTC; cdr3_aa: CAWSLEGLSGYTF
v_call: TRBV6-7; j_call: TRBJ2-7; d_call: TRBD2; clone_size: .; cdr3_nt: TGTGCCAGCAGTGACGGACTAGCGGGAGGGCCCGGTGAGCAGTACTTC; cdr3_aa: CASSDGLAGGPGEQYF
v_call: TRBV4-1; j_call: TRBJ2-7; d_call: .; clone_size: many; cdr3_nt: TGCGCCAGCAGCCAAGATACGGGATCCTACGAGCAGTACTTC; cdr3_aa: CASSQDTGSYEQYF
v_call: TRBV6-5; j_call: TRBJ2-4; d_call: TRBD2; clone_size: many; cdr3_nt: TGTGCCAGCAGTTACGCCGCCGGAGCGGGAGGCCCCACCTTC; cdr3_aa: CASSYAAGAGGPTF
v_call: TRBV29-1; j_call: TRBJ1-1; d_call: .; clone_size: many; cdr3_nt: TGCAGCGATTACGACACCCCGAACACTGAAGCTTTCTTT; cdr3_aa: CSDYDTPNTEAFF
v_call: TRBV7-2; j_call: TRBJ2-5; d_call: .; clone_size: many; cdr3_nt: TGTGCCAGCAGTCAACCAGGGATAGTCCAAGAGACCCAGTACTTC; cdr3_aa: CASSQPGIVQETQYF
v_call: TRBV7-9; j_call: TRBJ1-2; d_call: .; clone_size: .; cdr3_nt: TGTGCCAGCAGCGTTATTGTGGAATCCTATGGCTACACCTTC; cdr3_aa: CASSVIVESYGYTF
v_call: TRBV6-2/TRBV6-3; j_call: TRBJ2-7; d_call: .; clone_size: .; cdr3_nt: TGTGCCAGCAGTCGAAACAGCGAGCAGTACTTC; cdr3_aa: CASSRNSEQYF
v_call: TRBV7-9; j_call: TRBJ1-2; d_call: TRBD1; clone_size: many; cdr3_nt: TGTGCCAGCAGCTCCCAGGGGGCTAACTATGGCTACACCTTC; cdr3_aa: CASSSQGANYGYTF
v_call: TRBV5-1; j_call: TRBJ2-5; d_call: TRBD2; clone_size: many; cdr3_nt: TGCGCCAGCAGCTTGGGGACTTCGCGGGGGGAGACCCAGTACTTC; cdr3_aa: CASSLGTSRGETQYF
v_call: TRBV5-1; j_call: TRBJ1-1; d_call: .; clone_size: many; cdr3_nt: TGCGCCAGCAGCACCCAACCGCCATTGAACACTGAAGCTTTCTTT; cdr3_aa: CASSTQPPLNTEAFF
v_call: TRBV12-3/TRBV12-4; j_call: TRBJ2-7; d_call: TRBD1; clone_size: many; cdr3_nt: TGTGCCAGCAATATACAGGGGTCAAACGAGCAGTACTTC; cdr3_aa: CASNIQGSNEQYF
v_call: TRBV18; j_call: TRBJ1-5; d_call: .; clone_size: many; cdr3_nt: TGTGCCAGCTCCCGAGACTTCAGAGATCAGCCCCAGCATTTT; cdr3_aa: CASSRDFRDQPQHF
v_call: TRBV6-1; j_call: TRBJ2-5; d_call: .; clone_size: .; cdr3_nt: TGTGCCAGCAGGGCCCGGCAGGGGGGTGGCGAGACCCAGTACTTC; cdr3_aa: CASRARQGGGETQYF
v_call: TRBV12-3/TRBV12-4; j_call: TRBJ1-1; d_call: .; clone_size: many; cdr3_nt: TGTGCCAGCAGTCCATACAGGAACACTGAAGCTTTCTTT; cdr3_aa: CASSPYRNTEAFF
v_call: TRBV20-1; j_call: TRBJ1-3; d_call: .; clone_size: many; cdr3_nt: TGCAGTGCATCACAGCTCTCTGGAAACACCATATATTTT; cdr3_aa: CSASQLSGNTIYF
v_call: TRBV7-9; j_call: TRBJ1-1; d_call: TRBD1; clone_size: many; cdr3_nt: TGTGCCAGCAGCTCCCCGACAGGGTCTAACACTGAAGCTTTCTTT; cdr3_aa: CASSSPTGSNTEAFF
v_call: TRBV7-2; j_call: TRBJ1-1; d_call: TRBD1; clone_size: many; cdr3_nt: TGTGCCAGCAGCCGACAGGGGGCAGACACTGAAGCTTTCTTT; cdr3_aa: CASSRQGADTEAFF
v_call: TRBV12-3/TRBV12-4; j_call: TRBJ2-6; d_call: TRBD1; clone_size: many; cdr3_nt: TGTGCCAGCAGTTTTAGGACAGGACGATCTGGGGCCAACGTCCTGACTTTC; cdr3_aa: CASSFRTGRSGANVLTF
v_call: TRBV30; j_call: TRBJ2-5; d_call: .; clone_size: .; cdr3_nt: TGTGCCTGGAGTGTACGTAGGTCGGCGACCCAGTACTTC; cdr3_aa: CAWSVRRSATQYF
v_call: TRBV28; j_call: TRBJ2-2; d_call: TRBD1; clone_size: many; cdr3_nt: TGTGCCAGCTTAAATCAGGGGGTTAACACCGGGGAGCTGTTTTTT; cdr3_aa: CASLNQGVNTGELFF
v_call: TRBV5-1; j_call: TRBJ1-2; d_call: .; clone_size: many; cdr3_nt: TGCGCCAGCAGCTTGACATTGGGGAACTATGGCTACACCTTC; cdr3_aa: CASSLTLGNYGYTF
v_call: TRBV29-1; j_call: TRBJ2-5; d_call: TRBD2; clone_size: .; cdr3_nt: TGCAGCGTTACTAGAGCGGGAGTCAAAGAGACCCAGTACTTC; cdr3_aa: CSVTRAGVKETQYF
v_call: TRBV27; j_call: TRBJ2-7; d_call: TRBD1; clone_size: many; cdr3_nt: TGTGCCAGCAGCACTGGACAGGGGGCAACCCGCGAGCAGTACTTC; cdr3_aa: CASSTGQGATREQYF
v_call: TRBV6-2/TRBV6-3; j_call: TRBJ2-1; d_call: TRBD2; clone_size: many; cdr3_nt: TGTGCCAGCAGGGAGGGAGGGCCCCACAATGAGCAGTTCTTC; cdr3_aa: CASREGGPHNEQFF
v_call: TRBV18; j_call: TRBJ1-1; d_call: .; clone_size: few; cdr3_nt: TGTGCCAGCTCACCCTTCCTGGAGGCAGAGAGAGCTTTCTTT; cdr3_aa: CASSPFLEAERAFF
v_call: TRBV5-1; j_call: TRBJ2-7; d_call: .; clone_size: few; cdr3_nt: TGCGCCAGCAGCTTTGAGGGTTACGAGCAGTACTTC; cdr3_aa: CASSFEGYEQYF
v_call: TRBV10-3; j_call: TRBJ1-3; d_call: .; clone_size: .; cdr3_nt: TGTGCCATCAGTGGATCACCCGAAGATCGAAACACCATATATTTT; cdr3_aa: CAISGSPEDRNTIYF
v_call: TRBV28; j_call: TRBJ2-1; d_call: TRBD2; clone_size: .; cdr3_nt: TGTGCCAGCAGTTTAGCTAGCGGGAGGAATGAGCAGTTCTTC; cdr3_aa: CASSLASGRNEQFF
v_call: TRBV5-6; j_call: TRBJ1-5; d_call: .; clone_size: many; cdr3_nt: TGTGCCAGCAGCTTGAATGGGGGGACCATTAATCAGCCCCAGCATTTT; cdr3_aa: CASSLNGGTINQPQHF
v_call: TRBV6-1; j_call: TRBJ1-1; d_call: .; clone_size: many; cdr3_nt: TGTGCCAGCAGTGAAGTGGATGAAGCTTTCTTT; cdr3_aa: CASSEVDEAFF
v_call: TRBV12-3/TRBV12-4; j_call: TRBJ2-5; d_call: TRBD1; clone_size: many; cdr3_nt: TGTGCCAGCAGTCACACGACAGGGCCAGGAGAGACCCAGTACTTC; cdr3_aa: CASSHTTGPGETQYF
v_call: TRBV27; j_call: TRBJ2-7; d_call: TRBD1; clone_size: many; cdr3_nt: TGTGCCAGCAGTCGCCGGGACAGGGTTTACGAGCAGTACTTC; cdr3_aa: CASSRRDRVYEQYF
v_call: TRBV11-2; j_call: TRBJ2-7; d_call: .; clone_size: many; cdr3_nt: TGTGCCAGCAGCTTATCCCCAGGGATGGAGTACGAGCAGTACTTC; cdr3_aa: CASSLSPGMEYEQYF
v_call: TRBV12-5; j_call: TRBJ2-7; d_call: TRBD1; clone_size: few; cdr3_nt: TGTGCTAGTGGCCCCGGGACAGGGGCCTACGAGCAGTACTTC; cdr3_aa: CASGPGTGAYEQYF
v_call: TRBV6-2/TRBV6-3; j_call: TRBJ1-1; d_call: .; clone_size: many; cdr3_nt: TGTGCCAGCAGTACCCCGGGCACTGAAGCTTTCTTT; cdr3_aa: CASSTPGTEAFF
v_call: TRBV4-2; j_call: TRBJ2-7; d_call: TRBD2; clone_size: many; cdr3_nt: TGTGCCAGCAGCCAAGACGCGGGAGCCGCCTACGAGCAGTACTTC; cdr3_aa: CASSQDAGAAYEQYF
v_call: TRBV20-1; j_call: TRBJ2-7; d_call: TRBD2; clone_size: many; cdr3_nt: TGCAGTGCTAGAGATGCGGGACTAGCGGGAGTGAGAGAGCAGTACTTC; cdr3_aa: CSARDAGLAGVREQYF
v_call: TRBV6-2/TRBV6-3; j_call: TRBJ1-1; d_call: .; clone_size: many; cdr3_nt: TGTGCCAGCAAACTGGAGGGTACCACTGAAGCTTTCTTT; cdr3_aa: CASKLEGTTEAFF
v_call: TRBV6-2/TRBV6-3; j_call: TRBJ2-2; d_call: TRBD1; clone_size: .; cdr3_nt: TGTGCCAGCAGGGGGACAGGGAGCACCGGGGAGCTGTTTTTT; cdr3_aa: CASRGTGSTGELFF
v_call: TRBV7-2; j_call: TRBJ1-2; d_call: .; clone_size: .; cdr3_nt: TGTGCCAGCAGCTTGTCTCAGAACGGCTACACCTTC; cdr3_aa: CASSLSQNGYTF
v_call: TRBV6-2/TRBV6-3; j_call: TRBJ2-7; d_call: .; clone_size: many; cdr3_nt: TGTGCCAGCATCGGGGGTAACGAGCAGTACTTC; cdr3_aa: CASIGGNEQYF
v_call: TRBV24-1; j_call: TRBJ2-2; d_call: .; clone_size: few; cdr3_nt: TGTGCCACCAGTGCAAACAGAATCAAGAACACCGGGGAGCTGTTTTTT; cdr3_aa: CATSANRIKNTGELFF
v_call: TRBV27; j_call: TRBJ1-1; d_call: .; clone_size: many; cdr3_nt: TGTGCCAGCAGTTTGCAGGGAGTGAACACTGAAGCTTTCTTT; cdr3_aa: CASSLQGVNTEAFF
v_call: TRBV19; j_call: TRBJ2-7; d_call: TRBD1; clone_size: many; cdr3_nt: TGTGCCAGTAGTGCCCGGACAGGGTACAACGAGCAGTACTTC; cdr3_aa: CASSARTGYNEQYF
v_call: TRBV6-5; j_call: TRBJ1-5; d_call: TRBD1; clone_size: many; cdr3_nt: TGTGCCAGCAGTTCCACAGGGGTTGGCAATCAGCCCCAGCATTTT; cdr3_aa: CASSSTGVGNQPQHF
v_call: TRBV7-9; j_call: TRBJ2-7; d_call: .; clone_size: many; cdr3_nt: TGTGCCAGCAGCCTGAAGACGGGGGAGCAGTACTTC; cdr3_aa: CASSLKTGEQYF
v_call: TRBV6-1; j_call: TRBJ1-2; d_call: .; clone_size: few; cdr3_nt: TGTGCCAGCAGATCGGGGGGAAATAACTATGGCTACACCTTC; cdr3_aa: CASRSGGNNYGYTF